This T cell receptor (beta chain) was retrieved from a study of blood T cell repertoires in COVID-19. Per the original data handling: Estimation of nucleated cell counts was performed using reference gene primer amplification. The table came from immunoSEQ multiplex PCR; TCRdb's copy has only in-frame clones and leaves some out. D and trimming were read from the DNA, whereas the V and J calls and clone size are those reported in that table. The data show over 250,000 clones, about 89% seen once. This receptor was obtained from a woman aged 18-29 years who had recovered from COVID-19. Sequencing was done on a sample of PBMCs or T cells enriched from blood (not recorded which).

CDR3 DNA: TGTGCCAGCAGCTTAGGGGCTTCAGGTAGTCAAGAGACCCAGTACTTC. This sequence encodes CASSLGASGSQETQYF. This chain joins TRBV11-2 and TRBJ2-5, with D hard to call. Germline CDR1 SGHAT, CDR2 FQNNGV. This CDR3 contains 16 residues. The ends were cut back, 1 base at V and 2 bases at J, with 14 bases in the middle.